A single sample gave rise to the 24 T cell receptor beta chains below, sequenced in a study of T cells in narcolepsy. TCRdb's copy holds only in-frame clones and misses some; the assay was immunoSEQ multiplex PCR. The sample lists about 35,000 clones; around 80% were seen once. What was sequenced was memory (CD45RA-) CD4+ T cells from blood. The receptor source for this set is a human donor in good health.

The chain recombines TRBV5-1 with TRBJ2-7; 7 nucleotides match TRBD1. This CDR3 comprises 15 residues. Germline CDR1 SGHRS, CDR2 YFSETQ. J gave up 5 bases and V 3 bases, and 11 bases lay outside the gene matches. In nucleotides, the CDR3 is TGCGCCAGCAGCTCCGGACAGGCCTACGCAGACGAGCAGTACTTC. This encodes CASSSGQAYADEQYF.

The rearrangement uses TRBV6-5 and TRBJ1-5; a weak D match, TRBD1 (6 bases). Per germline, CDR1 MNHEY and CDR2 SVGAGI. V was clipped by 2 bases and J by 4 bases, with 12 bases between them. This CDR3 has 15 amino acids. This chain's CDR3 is CASSYGGLGNQPQHF. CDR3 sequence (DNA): TGTGCCAGCAGTTACGGGGGGCTGGGGAATCAGCCCCAGCATTTT.

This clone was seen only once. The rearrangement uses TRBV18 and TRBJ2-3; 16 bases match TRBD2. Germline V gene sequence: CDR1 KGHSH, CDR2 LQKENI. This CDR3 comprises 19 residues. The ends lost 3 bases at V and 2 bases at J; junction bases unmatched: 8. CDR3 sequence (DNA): TGTGCCAGCTCACCCGACGGGACTAGCGGGGGGGACTACACAGATACGCAGTATTTT. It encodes CASSPDGTSGGDYTDTQYF. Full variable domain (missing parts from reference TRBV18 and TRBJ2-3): NAGVMQNPRHLVRRRGQEARLRCSPMKGHSHVYWYRQLPEEGLKFMVYLQKENIIDESGMPKERFSAEFPKEGPSILRIQQVVRGDSAAYFCASSPDGTSGGDYTDTQYFGPGTRLTVL.

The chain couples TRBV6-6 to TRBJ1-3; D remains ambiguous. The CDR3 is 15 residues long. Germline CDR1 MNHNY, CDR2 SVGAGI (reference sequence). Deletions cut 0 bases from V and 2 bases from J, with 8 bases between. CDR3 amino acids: CASSYSDTTGNTIYF. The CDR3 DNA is TGTGCCAGCAGTTACTCCGACACAACTGGAAACACCATATATTTT.

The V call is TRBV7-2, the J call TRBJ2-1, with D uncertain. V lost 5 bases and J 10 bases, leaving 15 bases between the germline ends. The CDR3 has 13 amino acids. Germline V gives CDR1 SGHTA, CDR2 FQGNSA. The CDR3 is CASSIPLRSEQFF. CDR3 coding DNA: TGTGCCAGCAGCATTCCACTAAGAAGCGAGCAGTTCTTC.

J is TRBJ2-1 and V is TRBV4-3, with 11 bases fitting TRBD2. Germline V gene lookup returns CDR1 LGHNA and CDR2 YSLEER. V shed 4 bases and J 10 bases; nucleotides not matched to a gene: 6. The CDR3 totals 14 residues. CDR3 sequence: CASSRSTSGVEQFF. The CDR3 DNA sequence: TGCGCCAGCAGCCGCTCGACTAGCGGGGTAGAGCAGTTCTTC.

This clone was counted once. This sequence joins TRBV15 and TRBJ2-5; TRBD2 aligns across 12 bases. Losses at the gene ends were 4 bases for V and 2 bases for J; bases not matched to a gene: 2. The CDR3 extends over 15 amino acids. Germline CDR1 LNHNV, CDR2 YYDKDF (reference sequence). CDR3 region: CATSKLAGGQETQYF. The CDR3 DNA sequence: TGTGCCACCAGCAAACTAGCGGGGGGACAAGAGACCCAGTACTTC.

The CDR3 sequence is CASSYSLWGGTQYF. CDR3 nucleotides: TGTGCCAGCAGTTACTCCCTGTGGGGGGGGACCCAGTACTTC. The V and J genes are TRBV6-5 and TRBJ2-5; 7 nucleotides line up with TRBD2. Germline lookup yields CDR1 MNHEY and CDR2 SVGAGI. The ends lost 0 bases at V and 7 bases at J; junction bases unmatched: 5. This CDR3 is built from 14 residues.

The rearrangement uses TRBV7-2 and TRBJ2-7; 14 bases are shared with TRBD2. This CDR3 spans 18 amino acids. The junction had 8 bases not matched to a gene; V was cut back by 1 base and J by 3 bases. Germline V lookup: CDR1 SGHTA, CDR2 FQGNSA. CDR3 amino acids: CASSLGTSGRLKGYEQYF. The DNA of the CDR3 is TGTGCCAGCAGCTTAGGGACTAGCGGGAGGTTAAAGGGCTACGAGCAGTACTTC. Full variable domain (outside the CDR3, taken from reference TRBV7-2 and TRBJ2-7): GAGVSQSPSNKVTEKGKDVELRCDPISGHTALYWYRQSLGQGLEFLIYFQGNSAPDKSGLPSDRFSAERTGGSVSTLTIQRTQQEDSAVYLCASSLGTSGRLKGYEQYFGPGTRLTVT.

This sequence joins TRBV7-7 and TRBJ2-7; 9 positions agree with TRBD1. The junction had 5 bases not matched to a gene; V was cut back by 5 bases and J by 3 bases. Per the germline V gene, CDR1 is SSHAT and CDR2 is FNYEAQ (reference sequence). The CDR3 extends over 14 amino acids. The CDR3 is CASSRDRVGYEQYF. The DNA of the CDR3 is TGTGCCAGCAGCAGGGACAGGGTCGGCTACGAGCAGTACTTC.

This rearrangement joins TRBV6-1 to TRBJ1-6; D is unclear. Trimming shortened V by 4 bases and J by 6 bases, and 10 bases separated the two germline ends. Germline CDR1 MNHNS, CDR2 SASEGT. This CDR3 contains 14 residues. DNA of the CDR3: TGTGCCAGCAGTGTGACGGAAACTAATTCACCCCTCCACTTT. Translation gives CASSVTETNSPLHF.

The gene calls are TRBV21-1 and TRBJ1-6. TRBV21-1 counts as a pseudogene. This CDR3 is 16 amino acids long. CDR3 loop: CAGYREGEAGNSPLHF. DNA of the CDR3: TGTGCCGGATACAGGGAAGGGGAGGCGGGGAATTCACCCCTCCACTTT.

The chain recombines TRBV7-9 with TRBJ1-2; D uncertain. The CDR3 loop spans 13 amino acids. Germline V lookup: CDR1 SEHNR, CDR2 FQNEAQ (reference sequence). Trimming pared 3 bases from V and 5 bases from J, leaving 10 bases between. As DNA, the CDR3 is TGTGCCAGCAGCTTCGGGGATGATTATGGCTACACCTTC. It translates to CASSFGDDYGYTF. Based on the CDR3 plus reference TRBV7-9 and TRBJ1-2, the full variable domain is DTGVSQNPRHKITKRGQNVTFRCDPISEHNRLYWYRQTLGQGPEFLTYFQNEAQLEKSRLLSDRFSAERPKGSFSTLEIQRTEQGDSAMYLCASSFGDDYGYTFGSGTRLTVV.

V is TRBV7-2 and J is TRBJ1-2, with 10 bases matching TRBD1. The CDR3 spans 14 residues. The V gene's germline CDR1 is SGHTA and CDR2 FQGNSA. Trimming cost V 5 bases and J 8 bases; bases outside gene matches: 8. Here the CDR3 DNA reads TGTGCCAGCAGCCTTCACGGGACAGGGGAGGGCTACACCTTC. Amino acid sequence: CASSLHGTGEGYTF.

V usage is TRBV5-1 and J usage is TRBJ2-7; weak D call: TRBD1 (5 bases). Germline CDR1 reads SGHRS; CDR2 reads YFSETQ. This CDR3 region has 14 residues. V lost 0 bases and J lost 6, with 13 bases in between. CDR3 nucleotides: TGCGCCAGCAGCTTGGACGGAGCAGGGCTCGAGCAGTACTTC. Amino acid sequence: CASSLDGAGLEQYF.

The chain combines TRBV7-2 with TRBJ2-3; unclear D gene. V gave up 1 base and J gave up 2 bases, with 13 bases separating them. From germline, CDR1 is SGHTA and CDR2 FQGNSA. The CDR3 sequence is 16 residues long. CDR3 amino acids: CASSLGVDWTTDTQYF. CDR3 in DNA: TGTGCCAGCAGCTTAGGGGTAGACTGGACCACAGATACGCAGTATTTT.

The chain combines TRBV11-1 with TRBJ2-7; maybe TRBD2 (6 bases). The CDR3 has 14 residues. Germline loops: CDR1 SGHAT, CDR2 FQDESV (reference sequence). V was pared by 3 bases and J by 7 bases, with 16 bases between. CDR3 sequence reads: CASSFLGLLGEQYF. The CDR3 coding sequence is TGTGCCAGCAGCTTTTTGGGACTTCTAGGGGAGCAGTACTTC.

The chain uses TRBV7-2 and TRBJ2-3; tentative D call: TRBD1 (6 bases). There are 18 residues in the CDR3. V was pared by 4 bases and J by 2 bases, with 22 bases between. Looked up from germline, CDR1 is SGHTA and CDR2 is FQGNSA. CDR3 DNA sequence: TGTGCCAGCAGCTCTTGGGGCCATCTGGGGGCTGTCACAGATACGCAGTATTTT. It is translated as CASSSWGHLGAVTDTQYF.

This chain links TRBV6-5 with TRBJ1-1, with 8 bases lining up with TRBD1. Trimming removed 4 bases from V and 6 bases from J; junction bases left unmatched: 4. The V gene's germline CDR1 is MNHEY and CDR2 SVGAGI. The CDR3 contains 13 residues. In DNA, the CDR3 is TGTGCCAGCAGTTCGAGACAGGGGTCTGAAGCTTTCTTT. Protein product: CASSSRQGSEAFF.

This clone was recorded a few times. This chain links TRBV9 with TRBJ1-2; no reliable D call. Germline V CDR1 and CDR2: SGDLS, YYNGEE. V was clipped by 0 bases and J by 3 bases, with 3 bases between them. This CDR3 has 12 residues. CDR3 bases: TGTGCCAGCAGCGTAGGGGACTATGGCTACACCTTC. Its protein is CASSVGDYGYTF.

CDR3 region: CASSFSGGAIGDTQYF. Here the CDR3 DNA reads TGTGCCAGCAGCTTTAGCGGGGGGGCCATTGGAGATACGCAGTATTTT. The chain links TRBV11-2 to TRBJ2-3; TRBD2 matches 11 bases. Looked up from germline, CDR1 is SGHAT and CDR2 is FQNNGV. There are 16 residues in the CDR3. V dropped 3 bases and J dropped 5; count of bases not matched to a gene: 7.

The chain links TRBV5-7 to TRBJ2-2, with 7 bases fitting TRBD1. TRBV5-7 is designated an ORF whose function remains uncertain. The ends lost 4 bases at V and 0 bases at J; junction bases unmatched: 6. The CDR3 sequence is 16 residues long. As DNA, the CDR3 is TGTGCCAGCAGCCCAAGACAGGGAACGAACACCGGGGAGCTGTTTTTT. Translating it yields CASSPRQGTNTGELFF.

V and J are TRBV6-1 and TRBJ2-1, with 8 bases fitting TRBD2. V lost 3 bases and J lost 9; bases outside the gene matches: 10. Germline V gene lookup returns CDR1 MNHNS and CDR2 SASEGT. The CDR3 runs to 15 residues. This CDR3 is CASSDFSGVFGEQFF. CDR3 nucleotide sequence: TGTGCCAGCAGTGATTTTAGCGGGGTGTTCGGTGAGCAGTTCTTC.

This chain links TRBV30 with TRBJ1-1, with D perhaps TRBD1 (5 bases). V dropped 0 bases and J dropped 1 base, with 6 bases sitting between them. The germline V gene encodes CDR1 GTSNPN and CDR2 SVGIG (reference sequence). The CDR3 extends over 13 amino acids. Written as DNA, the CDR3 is TGTGCCTGGAGTGTGGGGGGGAACACTGAAGCTTTCTTT. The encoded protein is CAWSVGGNTEAFF.